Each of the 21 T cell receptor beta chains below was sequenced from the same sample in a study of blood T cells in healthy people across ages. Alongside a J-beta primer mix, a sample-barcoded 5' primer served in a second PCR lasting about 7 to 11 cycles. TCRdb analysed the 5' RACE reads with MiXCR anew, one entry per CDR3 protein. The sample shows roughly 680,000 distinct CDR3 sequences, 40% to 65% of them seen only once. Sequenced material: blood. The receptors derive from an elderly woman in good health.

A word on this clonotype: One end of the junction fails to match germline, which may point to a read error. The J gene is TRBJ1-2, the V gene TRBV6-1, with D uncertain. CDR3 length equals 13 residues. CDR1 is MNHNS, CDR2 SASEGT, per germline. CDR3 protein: CASTEDPRYGYTF. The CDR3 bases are TGTGCCAGCACTGAAGATCCTCGCTATGGCTACACCTTC.

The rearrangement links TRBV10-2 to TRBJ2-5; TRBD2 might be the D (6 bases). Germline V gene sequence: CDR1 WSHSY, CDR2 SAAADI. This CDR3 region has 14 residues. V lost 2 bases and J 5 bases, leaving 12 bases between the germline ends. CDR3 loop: CASSEGGSGETQYF. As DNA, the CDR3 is TGCGCCAGCAGTGAGGGAGGGTCGGGGGAGACCCAGTACTTC.

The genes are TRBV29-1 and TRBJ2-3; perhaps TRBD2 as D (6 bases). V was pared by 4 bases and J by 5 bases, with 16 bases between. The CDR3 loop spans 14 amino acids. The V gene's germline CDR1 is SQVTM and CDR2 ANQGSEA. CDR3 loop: CSVVPHVEGDTQYF. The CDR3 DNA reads TGCAGCGTTGTACCTCATGTGGAGGGAGATACGCAGTATTTT.

CDR3 region: CASSYSMRGLAKNIQYF. The DNA of the CDR3 is TGTGCCAGCAGTTACTCGATGAGGGGTCTAGCCAAAAACATTCAGTACTTC. This chain connects TRBV6-5 to TRBJ2-4, with D perhaps TRBD1 or TRBD2 (5 bases each). The CDR3 runs 17 residues. Germline CDR1 and CDR2: MNHEY and SVGAGI. V lost 0 bases, J lost 0 bases, and 12 bases lay in between.

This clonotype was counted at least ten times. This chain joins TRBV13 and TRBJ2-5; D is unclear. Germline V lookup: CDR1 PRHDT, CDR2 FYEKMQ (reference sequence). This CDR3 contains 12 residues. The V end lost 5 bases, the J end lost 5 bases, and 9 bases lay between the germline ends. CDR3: CASSTVGETQYF. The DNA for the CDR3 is TGTGCCAGCAGCACAGTAGGGGAGACCCAGTACTTC.

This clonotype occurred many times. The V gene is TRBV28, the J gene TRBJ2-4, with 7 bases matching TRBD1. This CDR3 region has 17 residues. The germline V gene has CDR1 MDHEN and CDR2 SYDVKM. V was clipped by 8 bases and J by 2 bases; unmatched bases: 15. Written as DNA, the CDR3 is TGTGCCAGCGGGGGACAGTTAATACAGGGGACCAAAAACATTCAGTACTTC. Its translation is CASGGQLIQGTKNIQYF.

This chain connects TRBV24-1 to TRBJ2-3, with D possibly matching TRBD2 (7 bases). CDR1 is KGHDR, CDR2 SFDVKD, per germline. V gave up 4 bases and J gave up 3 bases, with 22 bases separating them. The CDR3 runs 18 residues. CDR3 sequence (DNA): TGTGCCACCAGTGACCCTCGAGGGGGAGGGGGTAAGACAGATACGCAGTATTTT. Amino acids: CATSDPRGGGGKTDTQYF.

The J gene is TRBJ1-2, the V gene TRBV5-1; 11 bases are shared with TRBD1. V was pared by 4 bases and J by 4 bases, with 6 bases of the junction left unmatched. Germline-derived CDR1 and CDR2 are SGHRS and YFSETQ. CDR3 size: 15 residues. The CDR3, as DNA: TGCGCCAGCAGCCGGGAGGGGACAGGGGGCTATGGCTACACCTTC. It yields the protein CASSREGTGGYGYTF.

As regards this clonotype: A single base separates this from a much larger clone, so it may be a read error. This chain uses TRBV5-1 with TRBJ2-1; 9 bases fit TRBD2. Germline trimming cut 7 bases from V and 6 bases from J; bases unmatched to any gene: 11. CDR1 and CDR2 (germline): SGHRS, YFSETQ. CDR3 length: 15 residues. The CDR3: CASGPTSGALNEQFF. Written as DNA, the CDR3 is TGCGCCAGCGGCCCGACTAGCGGCGCACTCAATGAGCAGTTCTTC.

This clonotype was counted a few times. CDR3 DNA: TGTGCCAGCAGCCAAGACTTGGGACACGGGATCGAAGCCCTCCACTTT. Translating gives CASSQDLGHGIEALHF. The V gene is TRBV3-1, the J gene TRBJ1-6, with TRBD1 as a possible D gene (6 bases). Germline CDR1 is LGHDT and CDR2 is YNNKEL (reference sequence). The CDR3 extends over 16 amino acids. V lost 0 bases to trimming and J lost 14 bases, with 20 bases between them.

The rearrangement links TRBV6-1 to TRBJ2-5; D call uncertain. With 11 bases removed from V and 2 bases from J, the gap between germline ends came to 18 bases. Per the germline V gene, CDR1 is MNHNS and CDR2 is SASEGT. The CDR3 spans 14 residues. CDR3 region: CALQNGLTQETQYF. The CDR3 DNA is TGTGCCCTCCAAAACGGGCTCACACAAGAGACCCAGTACTTC.

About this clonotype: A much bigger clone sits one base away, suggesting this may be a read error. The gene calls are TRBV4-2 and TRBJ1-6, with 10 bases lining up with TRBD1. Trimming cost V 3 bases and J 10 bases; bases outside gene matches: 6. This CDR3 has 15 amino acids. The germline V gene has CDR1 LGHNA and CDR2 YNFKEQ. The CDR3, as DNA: TGTGCCAGCAGCCACGCCGGGACAGGGGACTCACCCCTCCACTTT. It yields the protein CASSHAGTGDSPLHF.

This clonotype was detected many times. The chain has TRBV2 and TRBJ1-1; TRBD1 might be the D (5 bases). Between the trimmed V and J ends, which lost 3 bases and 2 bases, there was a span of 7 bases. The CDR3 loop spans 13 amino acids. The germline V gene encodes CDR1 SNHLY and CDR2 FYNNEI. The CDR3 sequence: CASSDRENTEAFF. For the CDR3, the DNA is TGTGCCAGCAGTGACAGGGAAAACACTGAAGCTTTCTTT.

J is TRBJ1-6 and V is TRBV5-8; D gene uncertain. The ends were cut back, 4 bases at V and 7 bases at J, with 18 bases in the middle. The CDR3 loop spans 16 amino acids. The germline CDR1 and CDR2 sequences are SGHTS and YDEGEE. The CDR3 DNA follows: TGTGCCAGCAGCCGCAGATGGGGATTGGGGAATTCACCCCTCCACTTT. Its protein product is CASSRRWGLGNSPLHF.

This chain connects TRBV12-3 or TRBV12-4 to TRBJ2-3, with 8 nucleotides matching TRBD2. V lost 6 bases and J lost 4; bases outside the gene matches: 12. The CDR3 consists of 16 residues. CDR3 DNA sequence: TGTGCCAGCAGCCTAAGGACCAGCGGGAGATCAGATACGCAGTATTTT. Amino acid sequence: CASSLRTSGRSDTQYF.

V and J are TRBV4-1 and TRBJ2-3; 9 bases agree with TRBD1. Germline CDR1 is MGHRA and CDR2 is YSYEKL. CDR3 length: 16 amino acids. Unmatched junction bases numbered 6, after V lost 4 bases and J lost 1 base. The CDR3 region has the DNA TGCGCCAGCAGCCCGGACAGGGGAGCGGGCACAGATACGCAGTATTTT. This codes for CASSPDRGAGTDTQYF.

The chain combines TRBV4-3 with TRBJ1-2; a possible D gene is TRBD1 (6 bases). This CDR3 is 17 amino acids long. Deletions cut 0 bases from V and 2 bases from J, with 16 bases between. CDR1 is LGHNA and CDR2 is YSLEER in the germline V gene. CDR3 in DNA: TGCGCCAGCAGCCAAGATCATTGGGGGGGCGAGAACTATGGCTACACCTTC. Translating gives CASSQDHWGGENYGYTF.

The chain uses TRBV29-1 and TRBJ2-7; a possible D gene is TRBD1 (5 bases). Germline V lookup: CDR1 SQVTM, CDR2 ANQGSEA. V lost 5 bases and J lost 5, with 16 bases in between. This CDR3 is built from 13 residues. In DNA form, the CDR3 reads TGCAGCGTTTATCAGGGATTCGTCCACGAGCAGTACTTC. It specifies CSVYQGFVHEQYF.

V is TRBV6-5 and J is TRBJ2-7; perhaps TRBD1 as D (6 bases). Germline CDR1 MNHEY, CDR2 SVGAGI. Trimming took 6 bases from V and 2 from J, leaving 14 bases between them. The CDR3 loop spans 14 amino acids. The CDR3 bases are TGTGCCAGCAGCTCCCCACAGGGACCCTACGAGCAGTACTTC. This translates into CASSSPQGPYEQYF.

The DNA for the CDR3 is TGTGCCAGCAGTTCCATGGCCGGGGCCGCCTACAATGAGCAGTTCTTC. It codes for CASSSMAGAAYNEQFF. The V call is TRBV7-9, the J call TRBJ2-1, with D perhaps TRBD1 or TRBD2 (5 bases each). The CDR3 contains 16 residues. Trimming removed 6 bases from V and 2 bases from J, with 17 bases in between. Germline V gives CDR1 SEHNR, CDR2 FQNEAQ (reference sequence).

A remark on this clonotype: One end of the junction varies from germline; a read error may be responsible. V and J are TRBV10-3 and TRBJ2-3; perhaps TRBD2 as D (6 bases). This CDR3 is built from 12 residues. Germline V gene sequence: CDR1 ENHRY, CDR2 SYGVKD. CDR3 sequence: CAISGGAETQYF. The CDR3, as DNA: TGTGCCATCAGTGGCGGGGCAGAGACGCAGTATTTT.